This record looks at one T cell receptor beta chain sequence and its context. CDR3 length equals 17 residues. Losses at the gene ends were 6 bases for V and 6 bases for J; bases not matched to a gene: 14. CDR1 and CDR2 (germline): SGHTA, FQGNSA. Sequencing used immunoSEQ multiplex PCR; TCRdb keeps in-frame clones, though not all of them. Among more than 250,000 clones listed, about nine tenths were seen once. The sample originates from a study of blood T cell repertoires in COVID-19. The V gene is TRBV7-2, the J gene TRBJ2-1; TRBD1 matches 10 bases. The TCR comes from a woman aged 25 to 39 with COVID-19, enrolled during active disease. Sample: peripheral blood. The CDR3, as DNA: TGTGCCAGCAGTGGTACCGGGCCCGGGACAGGGGCCAATGAGCAGTTCTTC. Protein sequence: CASSGTGPGTGANEQFF.